This T cell receptor (beta chain) derives from a study of shared clonotypes between healthy human individuals. Study findings and constraints: Sample collection involved blood only; tissue repertoires are likely different. An effect of sequencing depth on clonotype sharing among donors was expected. The donor pool, a small one, limited the genetic and exposure-history diversity represented.

Germline lookup yields CDR1 SGHRS and CDR2 YFSETQ. V trimming: 0 bases; J trimming: 1 base; junction bases outside the gene matches: 3. The CDR3 consists of 16 residues. The protocol was immunoSEQ multiplex PCR, while the TCRdb copy is restricted to in-frame clones and leaves out a portion. Seen here are some 2,500,000 clones, just under 95% observed once, and the top ten hold 0.37%. In the case of this clone: Its target is unknown. The sample carries other DNA sequences with the same CDR3.

The sequenced sample was naive CD4+ T cells from PBMCs. The sample's subset: CD45RA+ positively selected. This TCR was recovered from a man aged 18 to 30 in good health. Some clones in this sample may be carry-over from other donors' samples. V and J are TRBV5-1 and TRBJ2-2, with TRBD2 identical over 7 bases. DNA for the CDR3: TGCGCCAGCAGCTTGGTACCTAGCGGGAACACCGGGGAGCTGTTTTTT. Translating it yields CASSLVPSGNTGELFF.